This is a list of T cell receptor beta chains from one sample in a study of blood T cell repertoires in COVID-19. Libraries were prepared by immunoSEQ multiplex PCR; TCRdb keeps only in-frame clonotypes and omits some of them. The table has tens of thousands of clones, roughly 81% seen once. Sequencing was carried out using peripheral blood. The source is a man aged 60 to 69 with COVID-19, enrolled during active disease. The CDR3 runs from the conserved cysteine through the conserved F or W. Fields, in order: CDR3 protein, CDR3 length, clone size, V gene, J gene. Only part of the rows carry a size: once, few, many, or a class if the clone is expanded.

CASSKELRLNYEQYF,15,few,TRBV19,TRBJ2-7
CASGQQETQYF,11,NA,TRBV12-5,TRBJ2-5
CASSLVVGGFNEQFF,15,NA,TRBV5-6,TRBJ2-1
CASKPGLANTGELFF,15,NA,TRBV2,TRBJ2-2
CASSFDREKLFF,12,once,TRBV7-9,TRBJ1-4
CASSLAASGELFF,13,once,TRBV7-9,TRBJ2-2
CASSQESRHQSNNSPLHF,18,NA,TRBV4-2,TRBJ1-6
CASSLGLAGGSEQYF,15,once,TRBV5-1,TRBJ2-7
CASSPEGGGGSEAFF,15,NA,TRBV18,TRBJ1-1
CASILPGPNSPLHF,14,NA,TRBV28,TRBJ1-6
CASSYQGNYGYTF,13,NA,TRBV6-5,TRBJ1-2
CASSVQGTQETQYF,14,NA,TRBV9,TRBJ2-5
CASSVGTGSTNEKLFF,16,NA,TRBV9,TRBJ1-4
CASSLLRSLPRNTGELFF,18,NA,TRBV4-1,TRBJ2-2
CGGETQYF,8,NA,TRBV28,TRBJ2-5
CASSEGQGSYGYTF,14,NA,TRBV5-6,TRBJ1-2
CASSEMGLAGWADTQYF,17,few,TRBV10-1,TRBJ2-3